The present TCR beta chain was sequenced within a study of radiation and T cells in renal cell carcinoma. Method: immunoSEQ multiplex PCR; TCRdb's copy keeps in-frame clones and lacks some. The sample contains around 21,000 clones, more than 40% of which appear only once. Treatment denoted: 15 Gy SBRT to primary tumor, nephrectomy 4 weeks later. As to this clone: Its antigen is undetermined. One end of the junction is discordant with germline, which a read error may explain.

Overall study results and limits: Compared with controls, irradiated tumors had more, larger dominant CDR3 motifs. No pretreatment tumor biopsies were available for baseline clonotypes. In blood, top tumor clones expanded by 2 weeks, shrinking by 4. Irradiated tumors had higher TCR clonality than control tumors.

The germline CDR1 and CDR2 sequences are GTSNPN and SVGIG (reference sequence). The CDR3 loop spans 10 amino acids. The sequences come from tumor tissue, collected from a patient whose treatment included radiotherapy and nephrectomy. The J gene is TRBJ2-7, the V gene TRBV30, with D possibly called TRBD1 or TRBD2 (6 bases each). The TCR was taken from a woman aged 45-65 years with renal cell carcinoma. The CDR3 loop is CAWKMSGEDF. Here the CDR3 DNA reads TGTGCCTGGAAGATGTCAGGGGAGGACTTC.